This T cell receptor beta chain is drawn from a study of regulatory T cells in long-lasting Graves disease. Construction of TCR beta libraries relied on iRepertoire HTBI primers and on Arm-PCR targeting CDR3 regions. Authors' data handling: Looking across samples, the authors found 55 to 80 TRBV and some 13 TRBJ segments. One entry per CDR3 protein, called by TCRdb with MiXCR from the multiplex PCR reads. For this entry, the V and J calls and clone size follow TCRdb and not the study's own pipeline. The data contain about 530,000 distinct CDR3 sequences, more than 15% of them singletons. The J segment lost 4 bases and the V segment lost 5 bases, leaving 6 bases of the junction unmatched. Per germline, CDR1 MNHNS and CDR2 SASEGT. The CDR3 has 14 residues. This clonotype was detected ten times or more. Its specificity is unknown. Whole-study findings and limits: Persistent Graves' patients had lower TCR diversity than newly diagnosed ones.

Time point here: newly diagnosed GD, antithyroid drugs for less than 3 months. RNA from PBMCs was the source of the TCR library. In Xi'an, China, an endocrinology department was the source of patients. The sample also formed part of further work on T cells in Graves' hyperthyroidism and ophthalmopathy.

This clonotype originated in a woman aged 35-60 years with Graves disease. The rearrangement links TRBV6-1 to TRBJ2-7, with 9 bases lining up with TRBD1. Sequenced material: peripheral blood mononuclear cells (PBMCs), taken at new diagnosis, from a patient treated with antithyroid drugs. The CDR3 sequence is CASSTGGKEYEQYF. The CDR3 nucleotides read TGTGCCAGCAGTACAGGGGGCAAGGAGTACGAGCAGTACTTC.